These 7 T cell receptor beta chains share one sample of origin, sequenced in a study of identical twins. TCRdb re-called the 5' RACE reads through MiXCR, storing one row per CDR3 protein. Of 600,000 to 700,000 distinct CDR3 sequences in the sample, approximately 21% were seen once. These data are also associated with another study on T cells expressing NK-cell markers.

The sequencing input was PBMCs. The origin of the receptors is a woman between 18 and 29 years old in good health.

The chain couples TRBV5-6 to TRBJ2-2, with TRBD1 matching over 7 bases. Germline loops: CDR1 SGHDT, CDR2 YYEEEE. V shed 5 bases and J 6 bases; nucleotides not matched to a gene: 10. There are 15 residues in the CDR3. The CDR3: CASRVRDSIAGELFF. The CDR3, as DNA: TGTGCCAGCAGAGTCCGGGACAGTATCGCCGGGGAGCTGTTTTTT.

This clonotype was seen ten or more times. The chain has TRBV12-3 or TRBV12-4 and TRBJ2-7, with 9 bases lining up with TRBD1. The CDR3 totals 13 residues. The trim removed 6 bases at V and 6 bases at J, leaving 6 bases unmatched. The CDR3 sequence: CASRAGTGSEQYF. CDR3 coding DNA: TGTGCCAGCAGGGCCGGGACAGGGAGCGAGCAGTACTTC.

The chain carries TRBV6-2 or TRBV6-3 and TRBJ2-5; the D is unclear. The CDR3 has 15 residues. With 4 bases removed from V and 0 bases from J, the gap between germline ends came to 12 bases. CDR1 MNHEY and CDR2 SVGEGT come from the germline V gene. The CDR3 DNA follows: TGTGCCAGCAGTTTTATGGGGTCGTACCAAGAGACCCAGTACTTC. It specifies CASSFMGSYQETQYF.

This clonotype was found a few times. The J gene is TRBJ1-1, the V gene TRBV29-1; tentative D call: TRBD1 (5 bases). Germline V lookup: CDR1 SQVTM, CDR2 ANQGSEA. This CDR3 has 12 residues. Trimming stripped 5 bases from V and 2 bases from J, with 9 bases between. CDR3 sequence (DNA): TGCAGCGTTCGGACAAAAAACACTGAAGCTTTCTTT. Protein sequence: CSVRTKNTEAFF.

The CDR3 nucleotides read TGCGCCAGCAGCCAAGAGTTCGCGACTGAAGCTTTCTTT. This sequence encodes CASSQEFATEAFF. This rearrangement joins TRBV4-3 to TRBJ1-1; D gene unclear. The CDR3 consists of 13 residues. Trimming removed 0 bases from V and 5 bases from J, with 7 bases in between. CDR1 and CDR2 (germline): LGHNA, YSLEER.

This clonotype was found many times. The chain links TRBV5-1 to TRBJ2-4; tentative D call: TRBD1 (5 bases). This CDR3 region has 15 residues. CDR1 is SGHRS, CDR2 YFSETQ, per germline. V was shortened by 1 base and J by 7 bases, with 15 bases between the two germline ends. This CDR3 reads CASSLSAQGRNIQYF. CDR3 coding DNA: TGCGCCAGCAGCTTGTCGGCTCAGGGTAGGAACATTCAGTACTTC.

This clonotype was detected only a few times. This chain joins TRBV20-1 and TRBJ1-2; no firm D call. Germline CDR1 DFQATT, CDR2 SNEGSKA (reference sequence). The V gene lost 3 bases and the J gene lost 3 bases, with 11 bases spanning the gap. The CDR3 has 13 amino acids. The CDR3 loop reads CSASGHSDYGYTF. The CDR3 bases are TGCAGTGCTAGCGGGCACTCGGACTATGGCTACACCTTC.